This TCR beta chain was recovered during a study of T cell repertoires in cytomegalovirus infection. Study context: HLA-C-restricted CMV epitopes, recently identified, and well-studied HLA-B-restricted ones were used by the study. It was the public TCR beta signatures that indicated both CMV infection and matching HLA type.

TCRdb itself ran the reads through MiXCR, one entry per CDR3 protein. The repertoire holds around 800,000 distinct CDR3 sequences, over 25% seen once, with under 15% in the top ten. This CDR3 is 15 amino acids long. Germline loops: CDR1 SEHNR, CDR2 FQNEAQ (reference sequence). This clonotype was seen a single time. No antigen is known for it. Its ends do not fully match the called genes, so a read error is possible. The chain is built from TRBV7-9 and TRBJ1-6; D may be TRBD1 (5 bases). The receptor was isolated from a human donor in good health (CMV status not recorded). Some clones in this sample may be carry-over from other donors' samples. Here the sequenced sample was cultured CD8+ T cells from PBMCs, taken from culture after CMV antigen stimulation. The chain's CDR3 is CASSSSRQFGSPIHF. In DNA, the CDR3 is TGTGCCAGCAGCTCCTCGAGACAGTTTGGTTCACCCATCCACTTT.